This note documents a single TCR beta chain sequence. The target of this receptor is not known. No base qualities exist here, and no much larger clone lies one base off it. The donors were under 40 Caucasian individuals from Russia, aged roughly 6 to 95 years, who were systemically healthy. Each donor gave ten milliliters of peripheral blood, drawn into EDTA-treated Vacutainer tubes. Ficoll-Paque density-gradient centrifugation was used to isolate PBMCs, with at least 7 million per sample. Trizol reagent was used to extract total RNA from PBMCs, with at least 6 micrograms per sample. Naive CD45RAhigh/CD27high T cell percentages were measured by flow cytometry on a PBMC aliquot from every donor. This sample is drawn from a study of blood T cells in healthy people across ages (dated by TCRdb to the mid-2010s). About the study as a whole: In model experiments, template switching captured roughly one uniquely barcoded TCR beta cDNA molecule for every two T cells. Donors of different ages were randomly distributed across sequencing lanes to avoid experimental bias. To track age-related changes in TCR beta repertoire diversity, the study relied on deep sequencing normalized with unique cDNA molecular identifiers. The study analyzed two additional independent replicas of 1 million unique cDNA reads from the same blood draw for two donors, one aged 18 to 29 and one aged 80 or older. The donors were split into four age groups: young (average approximately 16 years), middle-aged (nearly 40), aged (more than 60) and long-lived (roughly 77). The full study reports these points: Since profiling was done on bulk unsorted PBMCs, naive and antigen-experienced compartments could not be conclusively compared. Estimates of total diversity based on one million sequenced T cells were regarded as lower bounds and as underestimates. There was a strong correlation between observed TCR beta diversity and the percentage of naive T cells measured by flow cytometry. Because the CMV infection status of the donors was unknown, age-related changes in expanded clonotypes may potentially have been confounded. Observed TCR beta diversity per million T cells fell roughly linearly with age, and a significant reduction was already apparent by age roughly 40. Compared with the aged group, the long-lived group had more naive CD4+ T cells, fewer expanded clones and increased TCR diversity, suggesting age selection.

The V end loses 2 bases and the J end loses 1 base, and a stretch of 11 bases separates them. There are 14 amino acids in the CDR3, from cysteine to phenylalanine inclusive. Just CDR3 DNA is preserved here, 42 bases in frame from base 1. CDR1 and CDR2 (DFQATT, SNEGSKA) derive from the germline V gene (reference sequence). The library was prepared using 5' RACE. TCRdb records Illumina HiSeq 2500 as the sequencer. A second 7 to 11 cycle PCR used a sample-barcoded 5' primer and a J-beta primer mix. Each TCR beta cDNA molecule received a unique molecular identifier from a template-switch 5' adaptor carrying 12 random nucleotides. Each sample yielded at least 3 million CDR3-containing paired-end reads. The Mint cDNA synthesis kit, primed by a TRBC-specific oligonucleotide, was used to synthesize first-strand cDNA from all RNA. Following uracil-DNA glycosylase treatment, all cDNA underwent a first 18-cycle PCR with the universal primers M1SS and BC2_uni_R. On the study's bioinformatics: For normalization, 1 million high-quality reads, each with a distinct molecular identifier, were randomly selected from each sample. Instead of being binned into consensus sequences, reads that shared molecular identifiers were thrown out. CDR3 identification, clonotype clustering and error correction used MiTCR with a Q25 quality threshold and the strictest error-elimination algorithm. A nonparametric unseen species model with Euler transformation was used to estimate a lower bound on total TCR beta diversity. TCRdb cleaned the public reads at Q25 with fastp, built clones with MiXCR and kept in-frame beta chains. Each entry is one CDR3 protein sequence, shown with its most common DNA and genes. In this record, the V and J calls reflect TCRdb's handling and not the investigators' own analysis. The sample table contains fewer than 700,000 distinct CDR3 sequences; only one count was recorded for approximately 40% of them. Around 30% of the sample is taken by the ten largest.

The specimen sequenced was blood. The rearrangement joined TRBV20-1 to TRBJ2-5; D gene: possibly TRBD1, on 5 matching bases. The TCR sequence derives from a man older than 75 in good health. The nucleotide sequence reads TGCAGTGCTAGAATTACAGGCGGCCAAGAGACCCAGTACTTC. This is translated as CSARITGGQETQYF.